These 16 T cell receptor beta chains share one sample of origin, sequenced in a study of T cell responses to AZD1222 COVID-19 vaccine. The assay was immunoSEQ multiplex PCR, and TCRdb's table has in-frame clones only and misses some. The sample has over 100,000 clones; 92% are singletons. The specimen was peripheral blood, collected on day 0 of AZD1222 vaccination. The receptors originated from an adult in good health.

V is TRBV6-5 and J is TRBJ1-5; D is ambiguous. The CDR3 has 12 amino acids. Germline values: CDR1 MNHEY, CDR2 SVGAGI. V shed 3 bases and J shed 6 bases, with 6 bases lying between them. This CDR3 is CASSYSGQPQHF. DNA of the CDR3: TGTGCCAGCAGTTATTCCGGTCAGCCCCAGCATTTT.

The chain combines TRBV19 with TRBJ2-1; the D gene could be TRBD1 or TRBD2 (6 bases each). The germline gives CDR1 LNHDA, CDR2 SQIVND (reference sequence). CDR3 length: 15 residues. Trimming pared 6 bases from V and 1 base from J, leaving 13 bases between. CDR3 coding DNA: TGTGCCAGTAGCAAACTAGGGGGGTCCTACAATGAGCAGTTCTTC. Translating gives CASSKLGGSYNEQFF. Combining the CDR3 with reference TRBV19 and TRBJ2-1 gives the whole variable domain DGGITQSPKYLFRKEGQNVTLSCEQNLNHDAMYWYRQDPGQGLRLIYYSQIVNDFQKGDIAEGYSVSREKKESFPLTVTSAQKNPTAFYLCASSKLGGSYNEQFFGPGTRLTVL.

CDR3 DNA sequence: TGTGCCAGCAGTTACCGAACAGGGGGGGCGAACTATGGCTACACCTTC. Translation: CASSYRTGGANYGYTF. The rearrangement joins TRBV6-2 or TRBV6-3 to TRBJ1-2; 8 bases fit TRBD1. The CDR3 has 16 residues. Germline V gene data show CDR1 as MNHEY and CDR2 as SVGEGT. J was trimmed by 2 bases and V by 2 bases; bases with no gene match: 7.

Here the CDR3 reads CASSRTTNEKLFF. DNA for the CDR3: TGTGCCAGTAGTAGAACAACTAATGAAAAACTGTTTTTT. This rearrangement joins TRBV19 to TRBJ1-4; D not certain. CDR1 is LNHDA and CDR2 is SQIVND in the germline V gene (reference sequence). Between the trimmed V and J ends, which lost 4 bases and 0 bases, there was a span of 3 bases. This CDR3 spans 13 amino acids.

The chain joins TRBV6-6 to TRBJ1-4; D gene ambiguous. CDR3 length: 15 residues. The ends were cut back, 0 bases at V and 4 bases at J, with 9 bases in the middle. The germline V gene has CDR1 MNHNY and CDR2 SVGAGI (reference sequence). The CDR3 region has the DNA TGTGCCAGCAGTTACTCTGGCAGTCTTAATGAAAAACTGTTTTTT. Its protein product is CASSYSGSLNEKLFF.

This clone came up once. The CDR3 loop reads CASSVGGSGSPETQYF. The CDR3 DNA sequence: TGTGCCAGCAGCGTAGGGGGGAGCGGGTCCCCAGAGACCCAGTACTTC. J is TRBJ2-5 and V is TRBV9; D possibly corresponds to TRBD2 (6 bases). Trimming left V 0 bases short and J 4 bases short, with 16 bases between. Germline-derived CDR1 and CDR2 are SGDLS and YYNGEE. The CDR3 loop spans 16 amino acids.

The genes are TRBV11-2 and TRBJ1-2, with 9 bases lining up with TRBD1. This CDR3 is 16 amino acids long. Germline-derived CDR1 and CDR2 are SGHAT and FQNNGV. V lost 4 bases to trimming and J lost 4 bases; unmatched junction nucleotides: 10. The CDR3 loop is CASSSEQGARVYGYTF. The DNA of the CDR3 is TGTGCCAGCAGCTCCGAACAGGGGGCTAGGGTCTATGGCTACACCTTC.

This clone has a single count. This chain uses TRBV4-1 with TRBJ1-1, with D tentatively TRBD1 (5 bases). CDR1 MGHRA and CDR2 YSYEKL come from the germline V gene. The CDR3 length is 16 residues. V lost 4 bases and J lost 1, with 16 bases in between. DNA for the CDR3: TGCGCCAGCAGCCCAAGTTGGGGCGCGGGGAACACTGAAGCTTTCTTT. It is translated as CASSPSWGAGNTEAFF.

This chain connects TRBV6-5 to TRBJ1-3; perhaps TRBD1 as D (5 bases). The germline gives CDR1 MNHEY, CDR2 SVGAGI. The V end was cut by 6 bases, the J end by 7 bases, with 10 bases between. This CDR3 contains 12 residues. The CDR3 spells CASRLPGNTIYF. CDR3 bases: TGTGCCAGCAGACTACCAGGGAACACCATATATTTT.

The chain combines TRBV28 with TRBJ1-5, with D possibly being TRBD1 (5 bases). In germline, CDR1 is MDHEN, CDR2 SYDVKM. V lost 5 bases and J 7 bases, leaving 9 bases between the germline ends. The CDR3 spans 12 residues. CDR3 sequence (DNA): TGTGCCAGCAGTGCCCGGGACCAGCCCCAGCATTTT. This gives the protein CASSARDQPQHF.

The CDR3 bases are TGTGCCAGCAGCGGGGACAGTGCAACTAATGAAAAACTGTTTTTT. It is translated as CASSGDSATNEKLFF. The chain has TRBV2 and TRBJ1-4, with 7 bases that match TRBD1. Germline lookup yields CDR1 SNHLY and CDR2 FYNNEI. The CDR3 is 15 amino acids. With V trimmed by 6 bases and J by 0 bases, 4 bases remained unmatched.

The J gene is TRBJ2-5, the V gene TRBV4-3; weak D call: TRBD2 (6 bases). Trimming pared 2 bases from V and 0 bases from J, leaving 16 bases between. The CDR3 sequence is 17 residues long. CDR1 and CDR2 from the germline V gene are LGHNA and YSLEER. The CDR3 DNA follows: TGCGCCAGCAGCCAAAAGAGGGGTGAGCGGGACCAAGAGACCCAGTACTTC. Its protein is CASSQKRGERDQETQYF.

The chain couples TRBV10-1 to TRBJ2-1, with 7 bases fitting TRBD2. V dropped 4 bases and J dropped 6; count of bases not matched to a gene: 12. CDR1 and CDR2 from the germline V gene are WNHNN and SYGVQD (reference sequence). This CDR3 contains 16 residues. The CDR3 region has the DNA TGCGCCAGCAGTGGGGGAGGAGGAGCGGGGAGCAATGAGCAGTTCTTC. Protein product: CASSGGGGAGSNEQFF.

The chain combines TRBV27 with TRBJ1-1; maybe TRBD1 (5 bases). Germline CDR1 and CDR2: MNHEY and SMNVEV (reference sequence). The CDR3 runs to 14 residues. V was shortened by 7 bases and J by 0 bases, with 12 bases between the two germline ends. CDR3 sequence reads: CASIGRAMNTEAFF. DNA for the CDR3: TGTGCCAGCATCGGCAGGGCAATGAACACTGAAGCTTTCTTT.

This chain links TRBV4-1 with TRBJ2-7, with 9 positions matching TRBD2. The junction had 6 bases not matched to a gene; V was cut back by 1 base and J by 2 bases. Germline lookup yields CDR1 MGHRA and CDR2 YSYEKL. The CDR3 sequence is 16 residues long. DNA for the CDR3: TGCGCCAGCAGCCAAGCCCCTAGCGGGGTTCCCTACGAGCAGTACTTC. Translation: CASSQAPSGVPYEQYF.

The chain recombines TRBV2 with TRBJ1-1, with 9 bases fitting TRBD1. V gave up 7 bases and J gave up 4 bases; unmatched junction bases: 7. The germline V gene encodes CDR1 SNHLY and CDR2 FYNNEI. The CDR3 runs 14 residues. The CDR3 DNA reads as TGTGCCAGCAAAGGTGAGACAGGGGGCACTGAAGCTTTCTTT. Protein sequence: CASKGETGGTEAFF.